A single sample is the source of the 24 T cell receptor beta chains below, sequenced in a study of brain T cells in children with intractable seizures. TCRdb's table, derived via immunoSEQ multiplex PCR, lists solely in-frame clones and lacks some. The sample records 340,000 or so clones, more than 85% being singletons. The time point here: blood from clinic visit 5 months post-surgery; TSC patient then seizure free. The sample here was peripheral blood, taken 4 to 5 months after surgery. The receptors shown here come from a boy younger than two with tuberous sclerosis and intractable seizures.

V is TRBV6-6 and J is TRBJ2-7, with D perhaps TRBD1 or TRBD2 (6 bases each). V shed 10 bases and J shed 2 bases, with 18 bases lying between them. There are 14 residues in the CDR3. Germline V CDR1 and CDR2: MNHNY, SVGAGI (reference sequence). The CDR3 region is CATGAPREAYEQYF. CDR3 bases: TGTGCCACGGGGGCGCCGAGAGAGGCCTACGAGCAGTACTTC.

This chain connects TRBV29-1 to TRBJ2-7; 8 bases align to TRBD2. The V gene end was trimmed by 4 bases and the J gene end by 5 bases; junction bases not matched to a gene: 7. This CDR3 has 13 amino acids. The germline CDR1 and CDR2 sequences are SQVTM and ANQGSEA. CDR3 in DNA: TGCAGCGTTGTAGCGGGATACCTGGACGAGCAGTACTTC. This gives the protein CSVVAGYLDEQYF.

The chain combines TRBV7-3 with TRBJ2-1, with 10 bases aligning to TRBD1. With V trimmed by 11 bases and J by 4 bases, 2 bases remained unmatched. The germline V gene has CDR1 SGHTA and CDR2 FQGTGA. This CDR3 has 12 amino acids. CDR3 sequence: CAWGQGYNEQFF. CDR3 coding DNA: TGTGCCTGGGGACAGGGGTACAATGAGCAGTTCTTC.

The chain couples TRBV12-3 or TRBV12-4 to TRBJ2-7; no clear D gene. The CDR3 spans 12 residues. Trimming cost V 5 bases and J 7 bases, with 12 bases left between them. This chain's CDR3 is CASSRGYGEQYF. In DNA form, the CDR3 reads TGTGCCAGCAGTCGAGGTTACGGAGAGCAGTACTTC.

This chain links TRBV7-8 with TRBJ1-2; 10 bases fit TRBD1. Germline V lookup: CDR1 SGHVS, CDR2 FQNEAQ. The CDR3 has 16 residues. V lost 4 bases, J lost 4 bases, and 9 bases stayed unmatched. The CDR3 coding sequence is TGTGCCAGCAGCTCTTGGGGACAGGGGAAGTTCTATGGCTACACCTTC. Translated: CASSSWGQGKFYGYTF.

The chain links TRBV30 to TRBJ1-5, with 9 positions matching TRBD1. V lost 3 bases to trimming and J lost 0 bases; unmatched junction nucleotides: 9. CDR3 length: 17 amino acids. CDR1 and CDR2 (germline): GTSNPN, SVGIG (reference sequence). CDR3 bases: TGTGCCTGGAGGCCGGGACAGGGCATTAATAGCAATCAGCCCCAGCATTTT. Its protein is CAWRPGQGINSNQPQHF.

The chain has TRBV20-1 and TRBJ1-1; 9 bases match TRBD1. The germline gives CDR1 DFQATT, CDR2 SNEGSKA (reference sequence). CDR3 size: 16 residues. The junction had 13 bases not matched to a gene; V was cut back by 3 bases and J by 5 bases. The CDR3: CSASDRGSKGKTEAFF. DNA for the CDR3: TGCAGTGCTAGTGACAGGGGGAGCAAAGGTAAAACTGAAGCTTTCTTT.

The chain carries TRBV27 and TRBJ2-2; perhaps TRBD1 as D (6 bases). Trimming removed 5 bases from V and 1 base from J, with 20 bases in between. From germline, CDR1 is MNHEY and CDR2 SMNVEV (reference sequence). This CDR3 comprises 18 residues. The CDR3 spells CASSQPSSGQKNTGELFF. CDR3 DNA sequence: TGTGCCAGCAGTCAACCCTCCTCTGGACAGAAGAACACCGGGGAGCTGTTTTTT.

Here the CDR3 reads CASSEFRLTWNNSPLHF. CDR3 nucleotides: TGTGCCAGCAGTGAATTCCGCCTGACATGGAATAATTCACCCCTCCACTTT. The V and J genes are TRBV25-1 and TRBJ1-6; D is unresolved. Germline CDR1 and CDR2: MGHDK and SYGVNS. With 1 base removed from V and 5 bases from J, the gap between germline ends came to 15 bases. The CDR3 extends over 17 amino acids.

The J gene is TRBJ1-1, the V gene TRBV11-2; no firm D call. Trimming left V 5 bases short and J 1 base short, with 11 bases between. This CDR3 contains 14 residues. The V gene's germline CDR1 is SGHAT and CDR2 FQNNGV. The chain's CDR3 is CASSPRARNTEAFF. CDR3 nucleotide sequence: TGTGCCAGCAGCCCTCGAGCGCGGAACACTGAAGCTTTCTTT.

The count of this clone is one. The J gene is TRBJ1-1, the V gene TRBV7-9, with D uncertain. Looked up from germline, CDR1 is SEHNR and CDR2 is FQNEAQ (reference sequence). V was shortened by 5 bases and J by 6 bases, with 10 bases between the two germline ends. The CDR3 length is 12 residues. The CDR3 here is CASSQTWPEAFF. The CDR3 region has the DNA TGTGCCAGCAGCCAAACGTGGCCTGAAGCTTTCTTT.

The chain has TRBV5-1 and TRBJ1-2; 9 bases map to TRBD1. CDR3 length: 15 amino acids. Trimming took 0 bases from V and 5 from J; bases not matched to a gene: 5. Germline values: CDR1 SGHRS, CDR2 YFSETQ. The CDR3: CASSLARTGVYGYTF. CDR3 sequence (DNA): TGCGCCAGCAGCTTGGCCCGGACAGGGGTATATGGCTACACCTTC.

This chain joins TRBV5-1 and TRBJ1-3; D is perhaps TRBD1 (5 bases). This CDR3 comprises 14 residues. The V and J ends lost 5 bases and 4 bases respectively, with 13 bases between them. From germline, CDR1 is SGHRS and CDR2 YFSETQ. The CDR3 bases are TGCGCCAGCAGTACGGGACTTGCGGGAAACACCATATATTTT. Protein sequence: CASSTGLAGNTIYF.

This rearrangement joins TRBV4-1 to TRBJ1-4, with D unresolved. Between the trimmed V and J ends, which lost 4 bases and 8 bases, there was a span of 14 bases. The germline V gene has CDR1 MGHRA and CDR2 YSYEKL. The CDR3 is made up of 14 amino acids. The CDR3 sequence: CASSPVLRTEKLFF. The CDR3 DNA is TGCGCCAGCAGCCCGGTCCTCCGTACCGAAAAACTGTTTTTT.

The CDR3 DNA follows: TGTGCCAGCAACCCATGGACAGGGCCACAAGAGACCCAGTACTTC. Residues: CASNPWTGPQETQYF. V and J are TRBV6-5 and TRBJ2-5; 8 bases agree with TRBD1. CDR1 and CDR2 from the germline V gene are MNHEY and SVGAGI. The CDR3 runs 15 residues. V trimming: 7 bases; J trimming: 2 bases; junction bases outside the gene matches: 9.

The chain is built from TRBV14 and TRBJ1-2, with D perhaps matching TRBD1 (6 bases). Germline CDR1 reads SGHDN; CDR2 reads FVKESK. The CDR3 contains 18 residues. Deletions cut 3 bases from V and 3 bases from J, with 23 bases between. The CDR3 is CASSHPEPHGGLDYGYTF. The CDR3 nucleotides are TGTGCCAGCAGCCACCCCGAGCCCCACGGGGGGCTGGACTATGGCTACACCTTC.

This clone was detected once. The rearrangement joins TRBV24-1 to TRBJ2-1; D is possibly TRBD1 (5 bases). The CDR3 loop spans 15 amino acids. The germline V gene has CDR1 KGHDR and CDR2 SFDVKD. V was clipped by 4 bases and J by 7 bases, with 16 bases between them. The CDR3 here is CATSDPGSGPNEQFF. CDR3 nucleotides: TGTGCCACCAGTGACCCAGGGTCGGGCCCAAATGAGCAGTTCTTC.

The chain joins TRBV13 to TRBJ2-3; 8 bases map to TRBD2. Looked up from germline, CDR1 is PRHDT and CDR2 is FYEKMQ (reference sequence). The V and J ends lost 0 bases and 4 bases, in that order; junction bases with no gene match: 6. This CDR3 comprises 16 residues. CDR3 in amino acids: CASSLGGGAGADTQYF. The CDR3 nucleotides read TGTGCCAGCAGCTTAGGCGGGGGGGCGGGCGCAGATACGCAGTATTTT.

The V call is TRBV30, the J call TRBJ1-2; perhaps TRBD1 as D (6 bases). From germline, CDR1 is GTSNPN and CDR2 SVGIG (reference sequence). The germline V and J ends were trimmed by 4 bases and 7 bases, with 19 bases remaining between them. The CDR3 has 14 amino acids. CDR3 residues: CAWTSGRGGAGYTF. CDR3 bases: TGTGCCTGGACTTCCGGTAGGGGGGGCGCTGGCTACACCTTC.

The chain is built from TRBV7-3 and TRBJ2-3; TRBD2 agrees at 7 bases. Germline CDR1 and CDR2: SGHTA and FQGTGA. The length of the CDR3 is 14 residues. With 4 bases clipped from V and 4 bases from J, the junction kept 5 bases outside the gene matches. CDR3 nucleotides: TGTGCCAGCAGCTGGGGACGGGGGGCAGATACGCAGTATTTT. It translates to CASSWGRGADTQYF.

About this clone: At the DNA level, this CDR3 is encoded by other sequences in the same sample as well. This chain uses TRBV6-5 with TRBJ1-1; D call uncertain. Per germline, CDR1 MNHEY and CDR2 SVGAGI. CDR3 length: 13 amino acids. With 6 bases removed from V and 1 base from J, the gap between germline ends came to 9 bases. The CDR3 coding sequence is TGTGCCAGCAGCTACGCCTCGAACACTGAAGCTTTCTTT. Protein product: CASSYASNTEAFF.

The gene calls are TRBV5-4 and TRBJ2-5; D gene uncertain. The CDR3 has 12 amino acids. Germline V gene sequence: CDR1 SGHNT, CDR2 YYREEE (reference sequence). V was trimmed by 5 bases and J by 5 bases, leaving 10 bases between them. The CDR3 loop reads CASSPGRETQYF. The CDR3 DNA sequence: TGTGCCAGCAGTCCCGGTCGGGAGACCCAGTACTTC.

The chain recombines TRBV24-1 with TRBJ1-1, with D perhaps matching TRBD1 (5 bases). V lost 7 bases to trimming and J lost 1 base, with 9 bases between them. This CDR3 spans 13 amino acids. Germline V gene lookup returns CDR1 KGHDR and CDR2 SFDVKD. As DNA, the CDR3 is TGTGCCACCAGGGGGGGGTCGAACACTGAAGCTTTCTTT. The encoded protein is CATRGGSNTEAFF.

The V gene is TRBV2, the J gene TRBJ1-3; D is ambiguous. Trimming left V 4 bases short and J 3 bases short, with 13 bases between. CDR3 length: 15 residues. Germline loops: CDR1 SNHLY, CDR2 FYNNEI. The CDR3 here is CASSASSGYGNTIYF. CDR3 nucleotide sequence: TGTGCCAGCAGTGCATCCTCGGGATATGGAAACACCATATATTTT.